This passage covers 28 T cell receptor beta chains from one sample sequenced in a study of shared clonotypes between healthy human individuals (dated by TCRdb to the early 2020s). Library preparation used the immunoSEQ multiplex PCR assay. TCRdb holds this immuneACCESS table with in-frame rearrangements only. Some clones are missing; in checked studies, unresolved V genes explain under half, and the rest has no known cause. This sample has about 2.1 million clones in its table, and 85% to 95% of those were observed once. About 1.7% of the sample belongs to the ten largest clones. For the CD8 naive samples, CD45RO-negative cells were positively selected for CCR7, yielding a CD45RA+CCR7+ population from which TemRA cells were excluded. The sequenced material came from naive CD8+ T cells from PBMCs. The sample's cell subset or site, from its label and the paper: CD45RA+CCR7+. These receptors were taken from a man between 18 and 29 years old in good health. Some clones in this sample may be carry-over from other donors' samples.

V is TRBV5-4 and J is TRBJ1-3, with D uncertain. Trimming pared 1 base from V and 2 bases from J, leaving 7 bases between. This CDR3 region has 14 residues. Germline CDR1 and CDR2: SGHNT and YYREEE (reference sequence). The CDR3 coding sequence is TGTGCCAGCAGCTTGACAACGGCTGGAAACACCATATATTTT. This sequence encodes CASSLTTAGNTIYF.

The chain carries TRBV27 and TRBJ1-2, with D perhaps matching TRBD1 (6 bases). Germline CDR1 is MNHEY and CDR2 is SMNVEV (reference sequence). V lost 0 bases and J 1 base, leaving 9 bases between the germline ends. The CDR3 is 15 amino acids. As DNA, the CDR3 is TGTGCCAGCAGTTTATCAACAGGGAGTAACTATGGCTACACCTTC. This encodes CASSLSTGSNYGYTF.

The chain uses TRBV18 and TRBJ2-7; 9 nucleotides agree with TRBD1. The CDR3 spans 14 residues. Germline values: CDR1 KGHSH, CDR2 LQKENI. The ends lost 4 bases at V and 3 bases at J; junction bases unmatched: 4. The CDR3 loop is CASSQRDRDYEQYF. DNA for the CDR3: TGTGCCAGCTCACAACGGGACAGGGACTACGAGCAGTACTTC.

The gene calls are TRBV28 and TRBJ2-2; unclear D gene. This CDR3 spans 15 amino acids. V was pared by 5 bases and J by 5 bases, with 15 bases between. Germline values: CDR1 MDHEN, CDR2 SYDVKM. This CDR3 is CASSLGPGGTGELFF. CDR3 coding DNA: TGTGCCAGCAGTCTTGGACCCGGCGGTACCGGGGAGCTGTTTTTT.

The rearrangement uses TRBV11-1 and TRBJ2-7, with D possibly matching TRBD2 (5 bases). Trimming removed 5 bases from V and 4 bases from J, with 12 bases in between. This CDR3 spans 13 amino acids. Germline V gives CDR1 SGHAT, CDR2 FQDESV (reference sequence). Written as DNA, the CDR3 is TGTGCCAGCAGCCTGGAGCGGTTATACGAGCAGTACTTC. It translates to CASSLERLYEQYF. The whole variable domain, remainder taken from reference TRBV11-1 and TRBJ2-7, is EAEVAQSPRYKITEKSQAVAFWCDPISGHATLYWYRQILGQGPELLVQFQDESVVDDSQLPKDRFSAERLKGVDSTLKIQPAELGDSAMYLCASSLERLYEQYFGPGTRLTVT.

The chain is built from TRBV27 and TRBJ2-7; D remains unclear. CDR1 MNHEY and CDR2 SMNVEV come from the germline V gene (reference sequence). The CDR3 has 16 amino acids. The V gene lost 1 base and the J gene lost 2 bases, with 15 bases spanning the gap. This CDR3 reads CASSLYLTDGAYEQYF. The CDR3 coding sequence is TGTGCCAGCAGTTTATACCTCACGGACGGCGCCTACGAGCAGTACTTC.

The chain couples TRBV28 to TRBJ2-5, with a weak D call TRBD2 (6 bases). CDR1 MDHEN and CDR2 SYDVKM come from the germline V gene. This CDR3 is 16 amino acids long. V shed 3 bases and J shed 1 base, with 15 bases lying between them. CDR3 nucleotides: TGTGCCAGCAGTTTCCCATCATATAGCGGCCAAGAGACCCAGTACTTC. Protein sequence: CASSFPSYSGQETQYF.

The rearrangement links TRBV27 to TRBJ2-2; 11 bases match TRBD1. The CDR3 covers 17 residues. The germline V gene encodes CDR1 MNHEY and CDR2 SMNVEV (reference sequence). J lost 4 bases, V lost 4 bases, and 8 bases had no gene match. The CDR3 loop reads CASSWDRGNQGTGELFF. The CDR3 coding sequence is TGTGCCAGCAGTTGGGACAGGGGGAATCAGGGCACCGGGGAGCTGTTTTTT.

The rearrangement links TRBV5-1 to TRBJ1-1; a weak D match, TRBD1 (5 bases). The V gene lost 4 bases and the J gene lost 5 bases, with 15 bases spanning the gap. This CDR3 has 14 amino acids. Germline V CDR1 and CDR2: SGHRS, YFSETQ. This CDR3 reads CASSVSGIETEAFF. CDR3 DNA: TGCGCCAGCAGCGTATCAGGGATAGAAACTGAAGCTTTCTTT.

The chain joins TRBV27 to TRBJ1-1; 9 bases match TRBD1. The CDR3 loop spans 15 amino acids. Trimming at V came to 0 bases and at J to 5 bases, leaving 4 bases not matched to a gene. CDR1 is MNHEY and CDR2 is SMNVEV in the germline V gene (reference sequence). CDR3 loop: CASSLSTGGSTEAFF. CDR3 DNA sequence: TGTGCCAGCAGTTTATCGACAGGGGGGTCGACTGAAGCTTTCTTT.

This chain connects TRBV5-1 to TRBJ2-1, with TRBD2 matching over 15 bases. The CDR3 length is 17 residues. CDR1 and CDR2 (germline): SGHRS, YFSETQ. The V and J ends lost 4 bases and 4 bases, in that order; junction bases with no gene match: 6. The CDR3 DNA reads as TGCGCCAGCAGCGAGGGACTAGCGGGAGGAACATACAATGAGCAGTTCTTC. This encodes CASSEGLAGGTYNEQFF.

The count of this clone is one. The chain links TRBV2 to TRBJ1-1; 7 bases align to TRBD1. Per the germline V gene, CDR1 is SNHLY and CDR2 is FYNNEI. V was pared by 7 bases and J by 1 base, with 3 bases of the junction left unmatched. The CDR3 runs to 13 residues. DNA for the CDR3: TGTGCCAGCATGGACAGGCAGAACACTGAAGCTTTCTTT. It translates to CASMDRQNTEAFF.

The rearrangement links TRBV27 to TRBJ2-7; 12 bases are a match to TRBD2. CDR3 length equals 16 residues. J was trimmed by 6 bases and V by 5 bases; bases with no gene match: 11. Germline V CDR1 and CDR2: MNHEY, SMNVEV (reference sequence). CDR3 DNA: TGTGCCAGCAGTCCCCATCCAACTAGCGGGGGGCTCGAGCAGTACTTC. Translated: CASSPHPTSGGLEQYF.

V gene TRBV7-9 combines with J gene TRBJ2-3, with TRBD2 matching 9 bases. V shed 5 bases, J shed 7 bases, and the junction held 13 bases outside the gene matches. Per germline, CDR1 SEHNR and CDR2 FQNEAQ (reference sequence). There are 16 residues in the CDR3. CDR3 bases: TGTGCCAGCAGCCCAATAGCGGGGGTGGGTGAAAATACGCAGTATTTT. Protein: CASSPIAGVGENTQYF.

This rearrangement joins TRBV18 to TRBJ2-1; the D gene is possibly TRBD2 (7 bases). The CDR3 has 15 amino acids. Looked up from germline, CDR1 is KGHSH and CDR2 is LQKENI. Between the trimmed V and J ends, which lost 6 bases and 8 bases, there was a span of 20 bases. The CDR3 here is CASSSGRGIGDEQFF. The DNA of the CDR3 is TGTGCCAGCTCCTCGGGGAGGGGGATCGGCGATGAGCAGTTCTTC.

The chain is built from TRBV6-1 and TRBJ2-7, with no clear D. CDR1 and CDR2 (germline): MNHNS, SASEGT. Trimming stripped 2 bases from V and 3 bases from J, with 8 bases between. CDR3 size: 13 residues. CDR3 sequence (DNA): TGTGCCAGCAGTGAATGGGTCCGCTACGAGCAGTACTTC. Translating gives CASSEWVRYEQYF.

The rearrangement joins TRBV4-3 to TRBJ1-5, with no clear D. This CDR3 is built from 13 residues. The V gene lost 4 bases and the J gene lost 3 bases, with 7 bases spanning the gap. Germline V gene lookup returns CDR1 LGHNA and CDR2 YSLEER. The CDR3 sequence is CASSRGPNQPQHF. DNA for the CDR3: TGCGCCAGCAGCCGCGGCCCCAATCAGCCCCAGCATTTT.

J is TRBJ1-1 and V is TRBV7-9; no definite D call. V lost 1 base and J 4 bases, leaving 10 bases between the germline ends. The CDR3 consists of 14 residues. Germline loops: CDR1 SEHNR, CDR2 FQNEAQ (reference sequence). CDR3 nucleotides: TGTGCCAGCAGCTTAGATAGGGAGGTCACTGAAGCTTTCTTT. It is translated as CASSLDREVTEAFF. Supplemented by reference TRBV7-9 and TRBJ1-1, the full variable domain reads DTGVSQNPRHKITKRGQNVTFRCDPISEHNRLYWYRQTLGQGPEFLTYFQNEAQLEKSRLLSDRFSAERPKGSFSTLEIQRTEQGDSAMYLCASSLDREVTEAFFGQGTRLTVV.

V usage is TRBV5-4 and J usage is TRBJ2-3; 9 nucleotides match TRBD1. The V gene's germline CDR1 is SGHNT and CDR2 YYREEE (reference sequence). The CDR3 is made up of 15 amino acids. The ends lost 4 bases at V and 0 bases at J; junction bases unmatched: 3. CDR3 sequence: CASSAGQGSTDTQYF. CDR3 sequence (DNA): TGTGCCAGCAGCGCGGGACAGGGAAGCACAGATACGCAGTATTTT.

V is TRBV15 and J is TRBJ2-2; weak D call: TRBD2 (6 bases). CDR3 size: 16 residues. The V gene's germline CDR1 is LNHNV and CDR2 YYDKDF (reference sequence). Trimming cost V 2 bases and J 1 base, with 11 bases left between them. CDR3: CATSRTREMNTGELFF. The CDR3, as DNA: TGTGCCACCAGCAGAACGCGGGAAATGAACACCGGGGAGCTGTTTTTT.

This chain links TRBV6-5 with TRBJ2-1, with D possibly matching TRBD2 (5 bases). V lost 6 bases and J 8 bases, leaving 11 bases between the germline ends. CDR3 length: 12 amino acids. Germline CDR1 and CDR2: MNHEY and SVGAGI. CDR3 in amino acids: CASRPLDHEQFF. The CDR3 nucleotides are TGTGCCAGCAGGCCACTAGACCATGAGCAGTTCTTC.

This clone was observed a single time. The chain couples TRBV18 to TRBJ2-7; D gene unclear. This CDR3 comprises 15 residues. Germline lookup yields CDR1 KGHSH and CDR2 LQKENI. Trimming cost V 6 bases and J 2 bases, with 17 bases left between them. Here the CDR3 reads CASSPSVTVAYEQYF. CDR3 nucleotides: TGTGCCAGCTCGCCCTCTGTTACCGTGGCCTACGAGCAGTACTTC.

The chain couples TRBV4-1 to TRBJ2-7; D is ambiguous. This CDR3 contains 13 residues. V was pared by 0 bases and J by 6 bases, with 9 bases between. Per germline, CDR1 MGHRA and CDR2 YSYEKL. CDR3 sequence (DNA): TGCGCCAGCAGCCAAGACCCCAAGGGCGAGCAGTACTTC. This encodes CASSQDPKGEQYF.

J is TRBJ2-2 and V is TRBV4-1; D might be TRBD1 (6 bases). V was trimmed by 4 bases and J by 7 bases, leaving 25 bases between them. The CDR3 loop spans 18 amino acids. Germline V gene lookup returns CDR1 MGHRA and CDR2 YSYEKL. In DNA form, the CDR3 reads TGCGCCAGCAGCCTCCCCTCTCAGTTACAGGGTAAAGTCGGGGAGCTGTTTTTT. Encoded protein: CASSLPSQLQGKVGELFF.

This chain uses TRBV7-9 with TRBJ1-2, with no clear D. Germline V gene data show CDR1 as SEHNR and CDR2 as FQNEAQ (reference sequence). The CDR3 contains 15 residues. Trimming took off 1 base at V and 3 bases at J, with 12 bases between the two ends. Here the CDR3 reads CASSLGGKIYYGYTF. Here the CDR3 DNA reads TGTGCCAGCAGCTTAGGGGGAAAAATCTACTATGGCTACACCTTC.

This chain links TRBV9 with TRBJ2-7; 8 nucleotides agree with TRBD2. The CDR3 covers 12 residues. CDR1 is SGDLS and CDR2 is YYNGEE in the germline V gene. Trimming took 7 bases from V and 4 from J; bases not matched to a gene: 4. The CDR3 sequence: CASGSGGYEQYF. CDR3 DNA sequence: TGTGCCAGCGGCTCGGGGGGGTACGAGCAGTACTTC.

This chain links TRBV9 with TRBJ2-2; D uncertain. V lost 6 bases and J lost 1, with 7 bases in between. CDR1 SGDLS and CDR2 YYNGEE come from the germline V gene. CDR3 length equals 13 residues. CDR3 loop: CASKVENTGELFF. The CDR3 DNA sequence: TGTGCCAGCAAAGTGGAGAACACCGGGGAGCTGTTTTTT.

This clone has just one count. This CDR3 is also generated by other DNA sequences in the sample. The chain couples TRBV27 to TRBJ2-7; 8 nucleotides match TRBD2. The V segment lost 3 bases and the J segment 0 bases; nucleotides outside the gene matches: 1. The CDR3 covers 14 residues. Germline CDR1 is MNHEY and CDR2 is SMNVEV (reference sequence). CDR3 in amino acids: CASSLSGSSYEQYF. The CDR3 DNA sequence: TGTGCCAGCAGTTTGAGCGGGAGCTCCTACGAGCAGTACTTC.